Each of the 3 T cell receptor beta chains below was sequenced from the same sample in a study of OX40 agonist ivuxolimab in advanced cancers. Some clones are missing from TCRdb's copy, which holds only in-frame ones; the method was immunoSEQ multiplex PCR. The table has tens of thousands of clones, approximately 91% seen once. The sequenced sample was CD4+ or CD8+ T cells sorted from blood, obtained in a trial of the OX40 agonist ivuxolimab. These TCRs come from an adult with an advanced solid tumor such as melanoma, head and neck, liver or kidney cancer.

The chain combines TRBV18 with TRBJ2-3; 9 bases map to TRBD2. J was trimmed by 2 bases and V by 0 bases; bases with no gene match: 3. Germline V lookup: CDR1 KGHSH, CDR2 LQKENI. The CDR3 loop spans 16 amino acids. The CDR3 protein is CASSPPTSGYTDTQYF. CDR3 nucleotides: TGTGCCAGCTCACCACCGACTAGCGGCTACACAGATACGCAGTATTTT.

V usage is TRBV28 and J usage is TRBJ2-5; D call uncertain. Per the germline V gene, CDR1 is MDHEN and CDR2 is SYDVKM. The CDR3 runs 13 residues. Deletions cut 3 bases from V and 1 base from J, with 6 bases between. The CDR3 DNA reads TGTGCCAGCAGTTTCCGCAGCCAAGAGACCCAGTACTTC. This sequence encodes CASSFRSQETQYF.

The gene calls are TRBV11-2 and TRBJ2-4, with no clear D. The CDR3 is 17 amino acids. Germline V gene sequence: CDR1 SGHAT, CDR2 FQNNGV. Trimming shortened V by 3 bases and J by 0 bases, and 15 bases separated the two germline ends. CDR3 residues: CASSLTPSQLAKNIQYF. The CDR3 region has the DNA TGTGCCAGCAGCTTGACCCCGAGTCAGTTAGCCAAAAACATTCAGTACTTC.